Listed here is a single T cell receptor (beta chain). This entry comes from a study of blood T cell repertoires in COVID-19. Study-level information: Whether acute or convalescent, the COVID-19 samples came from the United States, Italy and Spain. From T cells, B-cell-depleted T cells, or PBMCs came the material, which was cDNA or gDNA.

Study processing details: From reference gene primer amplification, estimates of nucleated cell counts were derived. Assay: immunoSEQ multiplex PCR; the TCRdb copy retains only in-frame clones and omits some. That table gives V, J and clone size, and the DNA gave D and trimming. The sample carries about 98,000 clones, roughly 82% recorded once. Germline lookup yields CDR1 SGHNT and CDR2 YYREEE (reference sequence). The V and J ends lost 4 bases and 5 bases, in that order; junction bases with no gene match: 4. The CDR3 runs 15 residues. The chain combines TRBV5-4 with TRBJ2-2; 11 bases are a match to TRBD1. What was sequenced was peripheral blood. The source of this sequence is a man of 80 years or more with acute or convalescent COVID-19. CDR3 loop: CASSRGQGVTGELFF. Written as DNA, the CDR3 is TGTGCCAGCAGCAGGGGACAGGGGGTAACCGGGGAGCTGTTTTTT.